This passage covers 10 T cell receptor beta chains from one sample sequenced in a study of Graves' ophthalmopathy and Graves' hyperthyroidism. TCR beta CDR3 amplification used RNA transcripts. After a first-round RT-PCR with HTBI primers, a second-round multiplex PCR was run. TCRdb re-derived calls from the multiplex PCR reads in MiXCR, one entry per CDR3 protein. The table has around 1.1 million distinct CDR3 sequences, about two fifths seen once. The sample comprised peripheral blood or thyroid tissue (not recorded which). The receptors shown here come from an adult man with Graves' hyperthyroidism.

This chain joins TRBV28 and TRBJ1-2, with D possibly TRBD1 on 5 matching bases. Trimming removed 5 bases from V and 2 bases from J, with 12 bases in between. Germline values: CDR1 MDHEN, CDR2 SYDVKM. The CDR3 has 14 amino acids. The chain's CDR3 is CASSLPGLNYGYTF. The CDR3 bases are TGTGCCAGCAGTCTCCCGGGGCTAAACTATGGCTACACCTTC.

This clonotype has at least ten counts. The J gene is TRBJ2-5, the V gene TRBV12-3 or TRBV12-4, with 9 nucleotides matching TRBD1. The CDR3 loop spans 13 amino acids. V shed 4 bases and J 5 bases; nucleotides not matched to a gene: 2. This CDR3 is CASSWDRAETQYF. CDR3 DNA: TGTGCCAGCAGTTGGGACAGGGCTGAGACCCAGTACTTC.

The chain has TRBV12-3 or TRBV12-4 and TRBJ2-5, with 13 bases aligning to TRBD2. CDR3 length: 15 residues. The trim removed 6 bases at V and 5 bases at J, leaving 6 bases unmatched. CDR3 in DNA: TGTGCCAGCAGCCGGACTAGCGGGAGCTTTGAGACCCAGTACTTC. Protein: CASSRTSGSFETQYF.

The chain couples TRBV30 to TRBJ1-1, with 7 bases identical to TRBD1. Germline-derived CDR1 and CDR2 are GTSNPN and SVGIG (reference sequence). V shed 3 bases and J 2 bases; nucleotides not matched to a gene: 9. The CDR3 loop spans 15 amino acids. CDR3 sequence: CAWSPNNRGNTEAFF. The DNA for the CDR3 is TGTGCCTGGAGCCCCAACAACAGGGGTAACACTGAAGCTTTCTTT.

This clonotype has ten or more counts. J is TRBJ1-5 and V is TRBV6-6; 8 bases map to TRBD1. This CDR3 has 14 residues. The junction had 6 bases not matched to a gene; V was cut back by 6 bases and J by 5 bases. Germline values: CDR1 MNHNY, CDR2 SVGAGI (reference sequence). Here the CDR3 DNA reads TGTGCCAGCAGCGACAGGGGAGGGCATCAGCCCCAGCATTTT. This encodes CASSDRGGHQPQHF.

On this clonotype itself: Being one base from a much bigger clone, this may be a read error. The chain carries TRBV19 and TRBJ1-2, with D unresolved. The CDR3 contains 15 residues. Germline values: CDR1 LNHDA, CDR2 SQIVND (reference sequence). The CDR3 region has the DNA TGCGCCAGCATGCTTGGGAGACAAGGGAGTTATGGCTACACCTTC. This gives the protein CASMLGRQGSYGYTF.

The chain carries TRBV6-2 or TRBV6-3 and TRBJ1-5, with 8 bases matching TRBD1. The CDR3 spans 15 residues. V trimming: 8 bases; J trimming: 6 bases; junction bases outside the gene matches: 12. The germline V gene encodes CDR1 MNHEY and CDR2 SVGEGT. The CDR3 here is CASDRGSGPIQPQHF. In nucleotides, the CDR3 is TGTGCCAGCGACAGGGGAAGCGGGCCCATTCAGCCCCAGCATTTT.

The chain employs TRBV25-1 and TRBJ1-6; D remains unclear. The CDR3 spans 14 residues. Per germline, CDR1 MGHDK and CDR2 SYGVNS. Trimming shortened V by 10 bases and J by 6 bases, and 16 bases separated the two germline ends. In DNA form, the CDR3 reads TGTGCCACCGAGGACGACTCAAGTAATTCACCCCTCCACTTT. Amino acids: CATEDDSSNSPLHF.

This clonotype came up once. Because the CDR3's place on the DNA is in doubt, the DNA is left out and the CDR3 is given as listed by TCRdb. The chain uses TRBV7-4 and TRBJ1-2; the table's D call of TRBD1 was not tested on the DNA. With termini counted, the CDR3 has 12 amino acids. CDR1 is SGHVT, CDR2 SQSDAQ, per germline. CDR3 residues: CASSFRGRDYTF.

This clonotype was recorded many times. CDR3 nucleotide sequence: TGCAGTGCGAGGCGCGGGGCTAACTATGGCTACACCTTC. This encodes CSARRGANYGYTF. The rearrangement links TRBV20-1 to TRBJ1-2, with unresolved D. Deletions cut 6 bases from V and 0 bases from J, with 11 bases between. Germline CDR1 DFQATT, CDR2 SNEGSKA (reference sequence). The CDR3 contains 13 residues.